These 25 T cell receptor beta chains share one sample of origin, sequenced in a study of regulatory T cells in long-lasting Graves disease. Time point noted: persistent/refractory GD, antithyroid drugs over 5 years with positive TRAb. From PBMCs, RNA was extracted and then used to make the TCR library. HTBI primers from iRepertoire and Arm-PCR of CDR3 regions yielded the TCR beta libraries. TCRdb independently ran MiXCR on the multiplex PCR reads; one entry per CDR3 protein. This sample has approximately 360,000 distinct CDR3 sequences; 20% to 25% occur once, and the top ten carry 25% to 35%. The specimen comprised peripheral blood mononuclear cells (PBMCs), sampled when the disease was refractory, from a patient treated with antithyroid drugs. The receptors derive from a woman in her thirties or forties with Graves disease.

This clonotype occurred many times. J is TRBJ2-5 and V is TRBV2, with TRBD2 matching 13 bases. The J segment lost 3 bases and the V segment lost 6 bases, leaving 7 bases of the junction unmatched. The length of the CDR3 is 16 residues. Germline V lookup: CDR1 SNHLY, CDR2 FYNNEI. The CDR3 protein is CASSQAGLAGKETQYF. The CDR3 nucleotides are TGTGCCAGCAGCCAAGCGGGACTAGCGGGAAAAGAGACCCAGTACTTC.

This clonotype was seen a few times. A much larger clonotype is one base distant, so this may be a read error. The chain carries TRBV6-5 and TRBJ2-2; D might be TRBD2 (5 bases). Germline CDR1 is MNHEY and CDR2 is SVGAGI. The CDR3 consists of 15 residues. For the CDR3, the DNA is TGTGCCAGCAGTTTCCAACAACTTGGCACCGGGGAGCTGCTTTTT. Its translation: CASSFQQLGTGELLF.

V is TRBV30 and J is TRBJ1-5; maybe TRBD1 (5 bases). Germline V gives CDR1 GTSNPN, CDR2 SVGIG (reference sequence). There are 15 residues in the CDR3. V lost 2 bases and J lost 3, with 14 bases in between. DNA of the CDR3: TGTGCCTGGAGTCTCCGGGGCCTTTTCAATCAGCCCCAGCATTTT. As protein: CAWSLRGLFNQPQHF.

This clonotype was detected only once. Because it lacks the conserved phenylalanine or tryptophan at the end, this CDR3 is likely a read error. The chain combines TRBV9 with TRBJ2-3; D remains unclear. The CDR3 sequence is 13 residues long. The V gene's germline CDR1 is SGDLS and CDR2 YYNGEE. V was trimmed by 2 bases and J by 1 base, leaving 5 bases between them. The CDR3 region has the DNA TGTGCCAGCAGCGTTCGACGCACAGATACGCAGTATCTT. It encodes CASSVRRTDTQYL.

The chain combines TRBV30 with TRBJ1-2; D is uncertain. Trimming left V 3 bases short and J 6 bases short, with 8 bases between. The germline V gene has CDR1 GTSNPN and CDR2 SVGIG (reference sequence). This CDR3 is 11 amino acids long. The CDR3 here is CAWRGGHGYTF. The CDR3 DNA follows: TGTGCCTGGAGGGGAGGCCATGGCTACACCTTC.

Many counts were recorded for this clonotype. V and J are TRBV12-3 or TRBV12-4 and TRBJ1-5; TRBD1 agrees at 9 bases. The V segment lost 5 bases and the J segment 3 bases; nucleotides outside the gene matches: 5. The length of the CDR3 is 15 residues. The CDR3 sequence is CASSPTGGDNQPQHF. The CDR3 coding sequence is TGTGCCAGCAGTCCCACAGGGGGCGACAATCAGCCCCAGCATTTT.

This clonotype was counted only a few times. In DNA, the CDR3 is TGTGCCAGCAGCCCAGGGGGGGCTAGCGGGATTCGGGCCGAGCAGTACTTC. This encodes CASSPGGASGIRAEQYF. The chain carries TRBV7-9 and TRBJ2-7, with 9 bases identical to TRBD2. The CDR3 contains 17 residues. V lost 5 bases, J lost 6 bases, and 17 bases stayed unmatched. From germline, CDR1 is SEHNR and CDR2 FQNEAQ (reference sequence).

Written as DNA, the CDR3 is TGTGCCAGCAGTTACTCTCCTAGCGGGAGAGAGCAGTACTTC. It codes for CASSYSPSGREQYF. V gene TRBV6-2 or TRBV6-3 combines with J gene TRBJ2-7; 10 nucleotides agree with TRBD2. In germline, CDR1 is MNHEY, CDR2 SVGEGT. V lost 0 bases, J lost 7 bases, and 3 bases stayed unmatched. CDR3 length: 14 amino acids.

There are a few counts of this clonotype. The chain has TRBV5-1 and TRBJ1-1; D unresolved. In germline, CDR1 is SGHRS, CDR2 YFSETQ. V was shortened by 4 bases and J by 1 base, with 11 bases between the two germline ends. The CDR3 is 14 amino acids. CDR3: CASSLLPANTEAFF. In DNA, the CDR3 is TGCGCCAGCAGCCTTTTACCGGCGAACACTGAAGCTTTCTTT.

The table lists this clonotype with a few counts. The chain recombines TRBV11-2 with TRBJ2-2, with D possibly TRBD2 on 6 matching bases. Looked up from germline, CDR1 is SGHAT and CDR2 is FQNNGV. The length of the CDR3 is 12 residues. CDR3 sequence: CATGGNTGELFF. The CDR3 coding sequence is TGTGCTACCGGGGGAAACACCGGGGAGCTGTTTTTT.

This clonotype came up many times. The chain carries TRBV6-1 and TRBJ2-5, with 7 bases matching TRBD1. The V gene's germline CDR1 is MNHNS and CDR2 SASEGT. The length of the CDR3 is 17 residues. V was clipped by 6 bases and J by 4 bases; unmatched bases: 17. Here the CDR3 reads CASRSPGQRTRGETQYF. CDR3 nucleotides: TGTGCCAGCAGATCACCGGGACAGCGGACAAGGGGAGAGACCCAGTACTTC.

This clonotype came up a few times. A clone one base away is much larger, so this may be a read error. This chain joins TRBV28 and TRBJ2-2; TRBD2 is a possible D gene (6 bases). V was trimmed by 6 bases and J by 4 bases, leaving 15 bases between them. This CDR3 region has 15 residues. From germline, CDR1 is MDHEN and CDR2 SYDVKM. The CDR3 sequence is CASSLTSFVTGELFF. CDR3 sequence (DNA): TGTGCCAGCAGCTTGACTAGTTTCGTCACCGGGGAGCTGTTTTTT.

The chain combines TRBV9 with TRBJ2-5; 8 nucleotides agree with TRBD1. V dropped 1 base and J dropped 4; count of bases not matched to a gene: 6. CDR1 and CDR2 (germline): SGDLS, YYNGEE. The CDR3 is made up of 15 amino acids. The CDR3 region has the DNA TGTGCCAGCAGCGTATCTGACAGGGGCGGAGAGACCCAGTACTTC. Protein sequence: CASSVSDRGGETQYF.

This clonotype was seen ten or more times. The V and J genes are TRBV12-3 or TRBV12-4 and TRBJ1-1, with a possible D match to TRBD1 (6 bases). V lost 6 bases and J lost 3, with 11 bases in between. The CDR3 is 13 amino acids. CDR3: CASRTQGYTEAFF. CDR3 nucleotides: TGTGCCAGCAGAACACAGGGTTACACTGAAGCTTTCTTT.

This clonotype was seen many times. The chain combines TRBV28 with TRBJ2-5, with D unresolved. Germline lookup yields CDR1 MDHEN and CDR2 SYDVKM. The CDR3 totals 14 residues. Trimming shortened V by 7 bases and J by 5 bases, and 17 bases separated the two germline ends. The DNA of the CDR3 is TGTGCCAGCAACCCCCGGACCCGGCGGGAGACCCAGTACTTC. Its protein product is CASNPRTRRETQYF.

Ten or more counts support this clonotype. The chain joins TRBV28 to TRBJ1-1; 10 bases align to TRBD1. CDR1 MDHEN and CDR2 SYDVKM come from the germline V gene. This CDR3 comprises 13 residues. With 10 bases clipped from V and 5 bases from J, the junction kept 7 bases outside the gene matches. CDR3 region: CATRDRGETEAFF. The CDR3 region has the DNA TGTGCCACCAGGGACAGGGGAGAAACTGAAGCTTTCTTT.

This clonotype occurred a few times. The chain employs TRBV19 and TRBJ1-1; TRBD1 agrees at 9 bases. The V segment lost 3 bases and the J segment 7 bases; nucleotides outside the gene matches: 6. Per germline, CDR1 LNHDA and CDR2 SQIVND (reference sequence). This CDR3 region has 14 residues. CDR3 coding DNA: TGTGCCAGTAGTATTGGGACAGGGATATTTGAAGCTTTCTTT. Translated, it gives CASSIGTGIFEAFF.

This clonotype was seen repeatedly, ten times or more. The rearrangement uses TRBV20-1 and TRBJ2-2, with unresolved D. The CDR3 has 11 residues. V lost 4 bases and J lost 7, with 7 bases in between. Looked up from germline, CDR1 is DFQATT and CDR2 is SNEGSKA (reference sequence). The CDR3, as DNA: TGCAGTGCTAATAGTGGCGGGGAGCTGTTTTTT. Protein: CSANSGGELFF.

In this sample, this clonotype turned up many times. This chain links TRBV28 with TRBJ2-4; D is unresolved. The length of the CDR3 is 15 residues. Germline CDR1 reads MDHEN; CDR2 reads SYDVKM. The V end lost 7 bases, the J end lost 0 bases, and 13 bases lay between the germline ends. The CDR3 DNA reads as TGTGCCAGCAAGGGCACTTCCTTAGCCAAAAACATTCAGTACTTC. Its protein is CASKGTSLAKNIQYF.

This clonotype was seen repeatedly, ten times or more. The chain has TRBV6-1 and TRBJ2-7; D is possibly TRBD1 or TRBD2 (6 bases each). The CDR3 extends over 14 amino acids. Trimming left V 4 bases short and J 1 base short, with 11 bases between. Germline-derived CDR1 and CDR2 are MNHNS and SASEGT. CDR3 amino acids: CASSVGGHSYEQYF. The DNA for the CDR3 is TGTGCCAGCAGTGTGGGGGGACATTCCTACGAGCAGTACTTC.

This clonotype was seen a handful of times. CDR3 bases: TGTGCCAGCGGCCGGGACCAAGTTTTAGAGACCCAGTACTTC. It translates to CASGRDQVLETQYF. The rearrangement uses TRBV13 and TRBJ2-5; possibly TRBD1 or TRBD2 for D (5 bases each). Germline V CDR1 and CDR2: PRHDT, FYEKMQ (reference sequence). This CDR3 has 14 residues. V lost 8 bases to trimming and J lost 4 bases, with 17 bases between them.

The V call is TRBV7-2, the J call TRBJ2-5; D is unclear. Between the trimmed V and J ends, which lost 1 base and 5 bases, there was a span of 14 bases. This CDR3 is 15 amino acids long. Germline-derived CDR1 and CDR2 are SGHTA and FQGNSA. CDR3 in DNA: TGTGCCAGCAGCTTAGATGTCACCCCCAGGGAGACCCAGTACTTC. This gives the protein CASSLDVTPRETQYF.

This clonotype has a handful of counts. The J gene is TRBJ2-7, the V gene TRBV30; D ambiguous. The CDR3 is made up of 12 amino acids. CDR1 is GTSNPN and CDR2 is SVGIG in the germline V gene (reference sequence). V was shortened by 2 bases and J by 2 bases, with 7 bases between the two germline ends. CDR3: CAWSLGPYEQYF. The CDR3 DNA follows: TGTGCCTGGAGTTTAGGGCCCTACGAGCAGTACTTC.

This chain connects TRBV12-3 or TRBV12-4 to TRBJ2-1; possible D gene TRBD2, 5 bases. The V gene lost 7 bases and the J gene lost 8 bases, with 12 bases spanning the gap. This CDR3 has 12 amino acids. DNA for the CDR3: TGTGCCAGCACCTCGGGGTCACATGAGCAGTTCTTC. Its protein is CASTSGSHEQFF.

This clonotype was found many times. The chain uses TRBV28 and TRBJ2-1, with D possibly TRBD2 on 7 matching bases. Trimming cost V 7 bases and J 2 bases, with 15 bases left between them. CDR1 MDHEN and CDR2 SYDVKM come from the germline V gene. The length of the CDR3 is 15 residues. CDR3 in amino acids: CASIRGLAAYNEQFF. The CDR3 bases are TGTGCCAGCATCAGGGGTCTAGCGGCCTACAATGAGCAGTTCTTC. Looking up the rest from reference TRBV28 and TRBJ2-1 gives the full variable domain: DVKVTQSSRYLVKRTGEKVFLECVQDMDHENMFWYRQDPGLGLRLIYFSYDVKMKEKGDIPEGYSVSREKKERFSLILESASTNQTSMYLCASIRGLAAYNEQFFGPGTRLTVL.